One sample yielded the 3 T cell receptor beta chains listed below, sequenced in a study of monozygotic twins with inflammatory bowel disease. From the 5' RACE reads, TCRdb lists one entry per CDR3 protein and no DNA. Recorded for this sample: some 400,000 distinct CDR3 sequences. Sequenced material: blood. All receptors derive from a human donor with ulcerative colitis or Crohn's disease, or a healthy co-twin of an affected twin (not recorded which).

The chain links TRBV29-1 to TRBJ2-1; lacking DNA, the TRBD2 call made by TCRdb goes unchecked. The CDR3 has 14 residues. CDR1 and CDR2 from the germline V gene are SQVTM and ANQGSEA. CDR3 sequence reads: CSVGGSGGAHEQFF.

V is TRBV6-5 and J is TRBJ2-7. Germline V gene lookup returns CDR1 MNHEY and CDR2 SVGAGI. The CDR3 is 15 residues long. CDR3 loop: CASSYSRTESYEQYF.

The chain carries TRBV14 and TRBJ1-2; the D call of TRBD1 rests on TCRdb alone, since no DNA is present to check it. The length of the CDR3 is 15 residues. The germline CDR1 and CDR2 sequences are SGHDN and FVKESK. CDR3: CASSPKQGAGYGYTF.